This T cell receptor (beta chain) is drawn from a study of T cells in localized non-small cell lung cancer. Comment on this clone: As yet, its antigen is unknown.

Trimming took off 5 bases at V and 0 bases at J, with 6 bases between the two ends. From germline, CDR1 is SGHRS and CDR2 YFSETQ. CDR3 length: 12 amino acids. Study-wide results and caveats: Exceeding tumor, uninvolved adjacent lung had the highest T cell clonality. Only one tumor region went through sequencing, so heterogeneity may still be there. When the top 100 tumor clones were examined, a median roughly 62 of them also appeared in the adjacent lung, which was paired and uninvolved.

Clones were sequenced by immunoSEQ multiplex PCR, and TCRdb holds only the in-frame ones, with some missing. The sample carries approximately 83,000 clones, around 90% recorded once. The sample consisted of PBMCs, taken before any cancer treatment. The rearrangement uses TRBV5-1 and TRBJ2-7; D gene uncertain. The receptor was derived from a woman aged 35 to 70 with stage II squamous cell lung carcinoma. The CDR3 loop reads CASRRSSYEQYF. In DNA, the CDR3 is TGCGCCAGCAGGCGTAGCTCCTACGAGCAGTACTTC.